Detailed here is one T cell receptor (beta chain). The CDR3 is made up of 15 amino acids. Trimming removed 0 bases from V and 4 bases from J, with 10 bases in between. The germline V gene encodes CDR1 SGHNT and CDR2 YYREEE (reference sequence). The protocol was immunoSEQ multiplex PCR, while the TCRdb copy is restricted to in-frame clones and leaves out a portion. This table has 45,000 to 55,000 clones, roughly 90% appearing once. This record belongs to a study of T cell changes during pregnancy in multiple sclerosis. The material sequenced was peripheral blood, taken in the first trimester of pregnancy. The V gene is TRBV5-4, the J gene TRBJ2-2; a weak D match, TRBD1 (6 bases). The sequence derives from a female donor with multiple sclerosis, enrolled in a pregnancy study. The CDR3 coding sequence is TGTGCCAGCAGCTTGGCCCCAGGGGTCACCGGGGAGCTGTTTTTT. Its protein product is CASSLAPGVTGELFF.